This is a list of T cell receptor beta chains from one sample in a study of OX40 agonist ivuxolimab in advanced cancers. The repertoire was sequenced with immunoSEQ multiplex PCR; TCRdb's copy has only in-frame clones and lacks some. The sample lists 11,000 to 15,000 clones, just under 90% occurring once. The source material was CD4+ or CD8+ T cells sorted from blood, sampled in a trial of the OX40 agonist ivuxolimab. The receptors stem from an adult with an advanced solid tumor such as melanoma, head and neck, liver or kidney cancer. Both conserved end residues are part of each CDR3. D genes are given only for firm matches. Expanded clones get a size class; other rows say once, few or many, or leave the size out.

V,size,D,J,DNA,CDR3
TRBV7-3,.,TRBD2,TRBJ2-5,TGTGCCAGCAGCGCCAGTAGCGGGGGATTCGGGACCCAGTACTTC,CASSASSGGFGTQYF
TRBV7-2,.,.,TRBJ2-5,TGTGCCAGCAGCTTAGAGGGACTGGCAGAGACCCAGTACTTC,CASSLEGLAETQYF
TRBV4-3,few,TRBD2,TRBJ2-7,TGCGCCAGCAGCCAAGCCTGGACTAGCGGGGGATACGAGCAGTACTTC,CASSQAWTSGGYEQYF
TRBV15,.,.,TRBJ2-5,TGTGCCACCAGCAGAGATCGGGGCAGGGGAGAGACCCAGTACTTC,CATSRDRGRGETQYF
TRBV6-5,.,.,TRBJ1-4,TGTGCCAGCAGTAGCCAGGGCCGGAGGGGCGAAAAACTGTTTTTT,CASSSQGRRGEKLFF
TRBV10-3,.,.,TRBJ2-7,TGTGCCATCAGTGAGATTATATCCTACGAGCAGTACTTC,CAISEIISYEQYF
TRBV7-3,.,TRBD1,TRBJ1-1,TGTGCCAGCAGATTGACAGGGCGAGGCGAAGCTTTCTTT,CASRLTGRGEAFF
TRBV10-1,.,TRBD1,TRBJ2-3,TGCGCCAGCAGTGACAGGGGGAAAGGGGGAACAGATACGCAGTATTTT,CASSDRGKGGTDTQYF
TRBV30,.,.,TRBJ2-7,TGTGCCTGGAGTGTAGGCTTGCTCTACGAGCAGTACTTC,CAWSVGLLYEQYF
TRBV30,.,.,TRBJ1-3,TGTGCCTGGAGGCCACTCGTCACCATATATTTT,CAWRPLVTIYF
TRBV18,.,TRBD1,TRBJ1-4,TGTGCCAGCTCACCGACCGGGACAGGGTGGAATGAAAAACTGTTTTTT,CASSPTGTGWNEKLFF
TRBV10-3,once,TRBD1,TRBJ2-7,TGTGCCATCAGTGGACAGGGTGTCTTCTACGAGCAGTACTTC,CAISGQGVFYEQYF
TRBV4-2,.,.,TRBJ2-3,TGTGCCAGCAGCCAAGATCGGAGGACCACAGATACGCAGTATTTT,CASSQDRRTTDTQYF
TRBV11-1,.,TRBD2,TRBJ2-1,TGTGCCAGCAGCCCGAGGGGACTAGCGGGGGGCAATGAGCAGTTCTTC,CASSPRGLAGGNEQFF
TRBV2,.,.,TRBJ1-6,TGTGCCAGCACCCTCACGGAACTTAATTCACCCCTCCACTTT,CASTLTELNSPLHF
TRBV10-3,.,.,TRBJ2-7,TGTGCCATCAGTGACCCAGCCTCGTCAGCGCACGAGCAGTACTTC,CAISDPASSAHEQYF
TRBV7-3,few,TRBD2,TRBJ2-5,TGTGCCAGCAGCTTAAACGCGGGGGGGCCTGAGACCCAGTACTTC,CASSLNAGGPETQYF
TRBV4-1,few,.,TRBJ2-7,TGCGCCAGCAGCCAAGAATCGTGGCAGCCCACCTACGAGCAGTACTTC,CASSQESWQPTYEQYF
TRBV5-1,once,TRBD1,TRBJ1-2,TGCGCCAGCAGCTTCGGGACAGTACAGAACTATGGCTACACCTTC,CASSFGTVQNYGYTF
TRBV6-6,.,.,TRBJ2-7,TGTGCCAGCAGTTCACAGGGACGCGAGCAGTACTTC,CASSSQGREQYF
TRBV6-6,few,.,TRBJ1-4,TGTGCCAGCAGTCGAGACAGAAGTGAAAAACTGTTTTTT,CASSRDRSEKLFF
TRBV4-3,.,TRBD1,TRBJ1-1,TGCGCCAGCAGCCAGCAGACCGACAGGGCCACTGAAGCTTTCTTT,CASSQQTDRATEAFF
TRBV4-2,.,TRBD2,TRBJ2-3,TGTGCCAGCAGCCAAGAGGTAGCGGGGGGGACAGATACGCAGTATTTT,CASSQEVAGGTDTQYF
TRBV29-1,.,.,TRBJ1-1,TGCAGCGTTGTTACAGGGATGAACACTGAAGCTTTCTTT,CSVVTGMNTEAFF
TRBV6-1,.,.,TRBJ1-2,TGTGCCAGCACCCTACCGCAGTATGGCTACACCTTC,CASTLPQYGYTF
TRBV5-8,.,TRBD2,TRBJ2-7,TGTGCCAGCAGTTGGGGCGCCGGGAGGGGCTCCGAGCAGTACTTC,CASSWGAGRGSEQYF
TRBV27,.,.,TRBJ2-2,TGTGCCAGCATACGGCAGAACACCGGGGAGCTGTTTTTT,CASIRQNTGELFF
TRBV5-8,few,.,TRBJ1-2,TGTGCCAGCAGCTTAGGAGACTTCTATGGCTACACCTTC,CASSLGDFYGYTF
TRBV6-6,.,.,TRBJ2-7,TGTGCCAGCCGGGCCCCGGGGTTTTACGAGCAGTACTTC,CASRAPGFYEQYF
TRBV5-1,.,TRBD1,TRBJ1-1,TGCGCCAGCAGCTGGACCGGGACAGGGAACACTGAAGCTTTCTTT,CASSWTGTGNTEAFF
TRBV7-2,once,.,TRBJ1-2,TGTGCCAGCAGCTTCTCTTGGCAAGGCGTTGGCTACACCTTC,CASSFSWQGVGYTF
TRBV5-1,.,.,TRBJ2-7,TGCGCCAGCAGCCGCGAGGCCTTCTACGAGCAGTACTTC,CASSREAFYEQYF
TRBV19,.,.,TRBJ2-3,TGTGCCAGTAGAAACAGGGGAGGGGCAGATACGCAGTATTTT,CASRNRGGADTQYF
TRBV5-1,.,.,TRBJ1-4,TGCGCCAGCAGCTTGACCGGGGTGGCTAATGAAAAACTGTTTTTT,CASSLTGVANEKLFF
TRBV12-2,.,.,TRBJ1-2,TGTGCAAGTCGCCCCCGGGACAGGGAAGGAGACGGGTATGGCTACACCTTC,CASRPRDREGDGYGYTF
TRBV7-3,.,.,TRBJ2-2,TGTGCCAGCAGCTTATATCCGGGCGGGGAGCTGTTTTTT,CASSLYPGGELFF
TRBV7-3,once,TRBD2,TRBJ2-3,TGTGCCAGCAGCTCGGGACTAGCGGGGGCAGATACGCAGTATTTT,CASSSGLAGADTQYF